The 3 T cell receptor beta chains below all came from one sample that was sequenced in a study of cytomegalovirus exposure and HLA in healthy donors. PCR employed 60 Vbeta and 13 Jbeta primers. Sequencing was performed with immunoSEQ multiplex PCR; in TCRdb, only in-frame clones are kept and a portion is missing. This sample has roughly 150,000 clones; roughly a tenth occur once, and the top ten carry around 1.9%. The sample was PBMCs. These receptors were obtained from a male donor in good health and CMV-seronegative.

The V and J genes are TRBV18 and TRBJ1-1; possibly TRBD1 for D (5 bases). In germline, CDR1 is KGHSH, CDR2 LQKENI. Trimming removed 6 bases from V and 1 base from J, with 12 bases in between. The CDR3 extends over 14 amino acids. The CDR3 nucleotides are TGTGCCAGCTCCCCAGACAGTGGGAACACTGAAGCTTTCTTT. This codes for CASSPDSGNTEAFF.

The chain recombines TRBV2 with TRBJ1-5; tentatively, D is TRBD1 (5 bases). In germline, CDR1 is SNHLY, CDR2 FYNNEI. V lost 0 bases to trimming and J lost 5 bases, with 14 bases between them. The CDR3 has 16 amino acids. The CDR3 coding sequence is TGTGCCAGCAGTGAAGCTTACCTACGGGGGGATCAGCCCCAGCATTTT. Its translation: CASSEAYLRGDQPQHF.

This clone turned up a few times. The V and J genes are TRBV7-8 and TRBJ1-1; D is perhaps TRBD1 (5 bases). There are 14 residues in the CDR3. CDR1 is SGHVS, CDR2 FQNEAQ, per germline. V gave up 1 base and J gave up 2 bases, with 8 bases separating them. CDR3 sequence: CASSLGTQNTEAFF. Written as DNA, the CDR3 is TGTGCCAGCAGCTTAGGGACACAAAACACTGAAGCTTTCTTT.